Listed below are T cell receptor beta chains from one sample, sequenced in a study of Ad26.COV2.S vaccination and SARS-CoV-2 variants. TCRdb's copy holds only in-frame clones and misses some; the assay was immunoSEQ multiplex PCR. The sample records some 290,000 clones, approximately 80% being singletons. The material sequenced was peripheral blood, taken in a trial of Ad26.COV2.S vaccine versus placebo. Source of these receptors: a person aged 18-60 years who received the Ad26.COV2.S COVID-19 vaccine or a placebo. Each CDR3 is given with its conserved first and last residue. The D gene is left open where the match is weak. Size values are once, few and many counts, or a class for expanded clones, and some rows have none.

TRBV5-5	-	-	TRBJ2-3	CASRARDTSTDTQYF	TGTGCCAGCAGGGCCCGGGATACCAGCACAGATACGCAGTATTTT
TRBV18	-	-	TRBJ1-5	CASSPLNLGSGNQPQHF	TGTGCCAGCTCACCACTCAATTTAGGCAGTGGCAATCAGCCCCAGCATTTT
TRBV6-6	-	-	TRBJ1-2	CASRVGGPNYGYTF	TGTGCCAGCAGAGTCGGGGGGCCTAACTATGGCTACACCTTC
TRBV5-1	-	-	TRBJ1-2	CASSPGPGVNYGYTF	TGCGCCAGCAGCCCAGGTCCAGGGGTGAACTATGGCTACACCTTC
TRBV7-8	-	-	TRBJ1-4	CASSTQFATNEKLFF	TGTGCCAGCAGCACTCAATTTGCAACTAATGAAAAACTGTTTTTT
TRBV7-2	few	-	TRBJ1-2	CASSSPGAFYGYTF	TGTGCCAGCAGCTCTCCAGGGGCCTTCTATGGCTACACCTTC
TRBV14	-	-	TRBJ1-1	CASSRSMNTEAFF	TGTGCCAGCAGCCGATCTATGAACACTGAAGCTTTCTTT
TRBV18	-	-	TRBJ1-1	CASSAKQNTEAFF	TGTGCCAGCTCAGCCAAACAGAACACTGAAGCTTTCTTT
TRBV2	once	TRBD1	TRBJ1-2	CASRDRQGNYGYTF	TGTGCCAGCAGGGATAGACAGGGAAACTATGGCTACACCTTC
TRBV7-3	-	-	TRBJ1-3	CASSLIAGPGNTIYF	TGTGCCAGCAGCTTAATTGCGGGACCTGGAAACACCATATATTTT
TRBV5-1	-	TRBD1	TRBJ2-7	CASSLKGQGYEQYF	TGCGCCAGCAGCTTGAAGGGACAGGGCTACGAGCAGTACTTC
TRBV20-1	-	-	TRBJ1-1	CSARDRGEAFF	TGCAGTGCTAGAGATCGGGGTGAAGCTTTCTTT
TRBV10-3	-	-	TRBJ2-2	CAISESSRGSNTGELFF	TGTGCCATCAGTGAGTCGTCGAGGGGCTCGAACACCGGGGAGCTGTTTTTT
TRBV3-1/TRBV3-2	-	-	TRBJ1-2	CASSQGGRGYTF	TGTGCCAGCAGCCAAGGAGGCAGGGGCTACACCTTC
TRBV5-1	-	-	TRBJ1-5	CASSLSGSSNQPQHF	TGCGCCAGCAGCTTGTCAGGGAGTAGCAATCAGCCCCAGCATTTT
TRBV5-1	-	-	TRBJ1-4	CASSAGANEKLFF	TGCGCCAGCAGTGCGGGGGCTAATGAAAAACTGTTTTTT
TRBV9	once	TRBD2	TRBJ2-2	CASTERGLSGELFF	TGTGCCAGCACCGAGCGGGGGTTATCCGGGGAGCTGTTTTTT
TRBV5-5	once	-	TRBJ1-5	CASSYSTQYQPQHF	TGTGCCAGCAGCTACTCAACTCAGTATCAGCCCCAGCATTTT
TRBV5-6	-	-	TRBJ2-5	CASSWGHSKETQYF	TGTGCCAGCAGCTGGGGACATTCAAAAGAGACCCAGTACTTC
TRBV5-4	-	-	TRBJ2-7	CASSLTRFEQYF	TGTGCCAGCAGCTTGACCAGATTCGAGCAGTACTTC
TRBV5-6	-	TRBD1	TRBJ2-1	CASTDRGSEQFF	TGTGCCAGCACAGACAGGGGGAGTGAGCAGTTCTTC
TRBV6-2/TRBV6-3	-	-	TRBJ2-3	CASSTRTSSTDTQYF	TGTGCCAGCAGCACCAGGACCTCTAGCACAGATACGCAGTATTTT
TRBV4-2	-	TRBD2	TRBJ2-7	CASSQGGGGEQYF	TGTGCCAGCAGCCAAGGCGGGGGAGGGGAGCAGTACTTC